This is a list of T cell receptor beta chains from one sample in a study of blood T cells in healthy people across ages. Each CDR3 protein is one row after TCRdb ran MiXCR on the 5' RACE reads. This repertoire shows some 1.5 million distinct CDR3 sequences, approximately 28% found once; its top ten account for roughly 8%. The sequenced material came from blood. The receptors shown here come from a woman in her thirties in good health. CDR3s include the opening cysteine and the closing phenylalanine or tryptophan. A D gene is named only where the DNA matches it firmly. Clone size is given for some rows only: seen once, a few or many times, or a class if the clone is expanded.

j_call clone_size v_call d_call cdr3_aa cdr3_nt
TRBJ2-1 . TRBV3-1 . CASSQGPGEQFF TGTGCCAGCAGCCAAGGTCCCGGTGAGCAGTTCTTC
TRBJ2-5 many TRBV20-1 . CSASSLGGDLQETQYF TGCAGTGCTAGTTCCCTTGGAGGAGACCTTCAAGAGACCCAGTACTTC
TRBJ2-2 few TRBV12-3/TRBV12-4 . CASSFARNTGELFF TGTGCCAGCAGTTTTGCCAGGAACACCGGGGAGCTGTTTTTT
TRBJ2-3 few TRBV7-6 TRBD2 CASSNLISGGTDTQYF TGTGCCAGCAGCAACCTTATTTCGGGAGGCACGGATACGCAGTATTTT
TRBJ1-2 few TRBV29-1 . CSVEMRRDGYTF TGCAGCGTTGAGATGAGGCGGGATGGCTACACCTTC
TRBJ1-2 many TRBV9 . CASSVVSSANYGYTF TGTGCCAGCAGCGTAGTATCTTCAGCTAACTATGGCTACACCTTC
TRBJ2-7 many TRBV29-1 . CSVKDSASYEQYF TGCAGCGTCAAGGACAGTGCGTCCTACGAGCAGTACTTC
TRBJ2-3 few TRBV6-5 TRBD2 CASSKGLAGTDTQYF TGTGCCAGCAGTAAGGGACTAGCGGGGACAGATACGCAGTATTTT
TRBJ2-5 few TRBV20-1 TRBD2 CSAKLAGIQETQYF TGCAGCGCTAAGCTAGCGGGGATCCAAGAGACCCAGTACTTC
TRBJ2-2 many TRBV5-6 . CASSLGGDTGELFF TGTGCCAGCAGCTTGGGGGGCGACACCGGGGAGCTGTTTTTT
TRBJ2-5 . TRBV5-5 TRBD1 CASSIGQGDKQYF TGTGCCAGCAGCATCGGACAGGGTGACAAGCAGTACTTC
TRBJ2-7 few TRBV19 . CASSRGLNYEQYF TGTGCCAGTAGTAGGGGACTGAACTACGAGCAGTACTTC
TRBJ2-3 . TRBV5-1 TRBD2 CASRTYGRSTDTQYF TGCGCCAGCCGTACTTACGGGAGGAGCACAGATACGCAGTATTTT
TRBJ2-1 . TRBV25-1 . CASSDVRGSYNEQFF TGTGCCAGCAGTGATGTTAGGGGGTCCTACAATGAGCAGTTCTTC
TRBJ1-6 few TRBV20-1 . CSARKVAGSPLHF TGCAGTGCTAGAAAAGTGGCAGGTTCACCCCTCCACTTT
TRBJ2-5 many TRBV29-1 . CSVSGSPETQYF TGCAGCGTATCCGGGTCTCCCGAGACCCAGTACTTC
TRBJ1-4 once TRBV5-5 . CASRRQLSNEKLFF TGTGCCAGCAGGCGACAGTTATCTAATGAAAAACTGTTTTTT
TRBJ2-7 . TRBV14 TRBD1 CASSLRGLAYEQYF TGTGCCAGCAGCCTGAGGGGGCTCGCCTACGAGCAGTACTTC
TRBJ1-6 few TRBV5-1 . CASSVRGDSPLHF TGCGCCAGCAGCGTGAGGGGCGATTCACCCCTCCACTTT
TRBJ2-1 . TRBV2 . CASQGDGNNEQFF TGTGCCAGCCAGGGTGACGGAAACAATGAGCAGTTCTTC
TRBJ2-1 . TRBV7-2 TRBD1 CASSLVPPGTGTVEQFF TGTGCCAGCAGCTTAGTACCCCCCGGGACAGGGACCGTTGAGCAGTTCTTC
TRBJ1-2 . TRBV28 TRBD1 CASSPGQADGYTF TGTGCCAGCAGTCCGGGACAGGCCGATGGCTACACCTTC
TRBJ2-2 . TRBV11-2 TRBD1 CASQVDRAYTGELFF TGTGCCAGTCAAGTGGACAGGGCATACACCGGGGAGCTGTTTTTT
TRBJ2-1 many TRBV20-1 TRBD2 CSARKRGGHDNEQFF TGCAGTGCTCGAAAGCGGGGGGGCCATGACAATGAGCAGTTCTTC
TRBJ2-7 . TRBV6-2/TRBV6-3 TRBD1 CASSSTGVPYEQYF TGTGCCAGCAGTTCGACAGGGGTCCCCTACGAGCAGTACTTC
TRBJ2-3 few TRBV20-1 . CSGSWGSTDTQYF TGCAGTGGCTCCTGGGGGAGCACAGATACGCAGTATTTT
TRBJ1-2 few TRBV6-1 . CASSEGGGANYGYTF TGTGCCAGCAGTGAAGGTGGTGGGGCTAACTATGGCTACACCTTC
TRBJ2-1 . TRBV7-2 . CASSRQGAVGERFF TGTGCCAGCAGCCGCCAAGGTGCAGTAGGCGAGCGGTTCTTC
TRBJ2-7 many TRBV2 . CASRPRTVPYEQYF TGTGCCAGCAGACCTAGGACAGTCCCCTACGAGCAGTACTTC
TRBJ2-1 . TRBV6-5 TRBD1 CASSYSRGGDEQFF TGTGCCAGCAGTTACTCGAGAGGGGGCGATGAGCAGTTCTTC
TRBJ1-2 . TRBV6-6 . CASSYSRTGEGSHGYTF TGTGCCAGCAGTTACTCGCGGACCGGGGAAGGGTCCCATGGCTACACCTTC
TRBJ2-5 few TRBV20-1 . CSARAADSDRETQYF TGCAGTGCTAGAGCCGCGGACTCCGACCGAGAGACCCAGTACTTC
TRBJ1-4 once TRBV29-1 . CSVDRGTGEKLFF TGCAGCGTCGACCGAGGGACGGGTGAAAAACTGTTTTTT
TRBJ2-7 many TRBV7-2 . CASSQMDYEQYF TGTGCCAGCAGCCAAATGGACTACGAGCAGTACTTC
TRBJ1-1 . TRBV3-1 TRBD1 CASTPWTGVSYTEAFF TGTGCCAGCACACCTTGGACAGGGGTTTCGTACACTGAAGCTTTCTTT
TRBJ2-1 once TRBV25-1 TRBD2 CASSDLSGSFLDEQFF TGTGCCAGCAGTGACCTTAGCGGGAGCTTTTTGGATGAGCAGTTCTTC
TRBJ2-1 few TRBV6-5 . CASSSPRGAGYNEQFF TGTGCCAGCAGTTCCCCCAGGGGAGCGGGGTACAATGAGCAGTTCTTC
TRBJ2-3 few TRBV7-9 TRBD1 CASSRRPGQATDTQYF TGTGCCAGCAGCCGAAGACCGGGACAGGCCACAGATACGCAGTATTTT
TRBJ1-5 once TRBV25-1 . CASSEGRSSNQPQHF TGTGCCAGCAGCGAGGGTAGAAGTAGTAATCAGCCCCAGCATTTT
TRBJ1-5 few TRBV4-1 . CASSPSVGQPQHF TGCGCCAGCAGCCCTTCGGTCGGTCAGCCCCAGCATTTT
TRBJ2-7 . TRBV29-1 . CSVLGVVGYEQYF TGCAGCGTTCTAGGGGTAGTGGGCTACGAGCAGTACTTC